This T cell receptor beta chain was found in a study of T-cell memory formation after mild COVID-19. About the research overall: The TCR clusters were mostly specific to one donor. Whole-study results and caveats: Nothing confirmed that second-wave clones peaking on day 37 were specific for SARS-CoV-2. Mostly located in CM and EM were contracting CD4+ clones, with contracting CD8+ clones located in EMRA. Among clones contracting day 15 to 85, CD4/CD8 was balanced, whereas later expanders leaned CD4+.

TCRdb re-called the 5' RACE reads through MiXCR, storing one row per CDR3 protein. In the table there are tens of thousands of distinct CDR3 sequences, about 15% of which are singletons. This clonotype was found a few times. What it binds is not known. The CDR3 consists of 15 residues. The ends lost 1 base at V and 10 bases at J; junction bases unmatched: 6. Germline V gives CDR1 MNHEY, CDR2 SVGEGT. This TCR came from a man between 18 and 35 years old who had mild COVID-19 (a few samples of this study predate the infection). Cell type and time point are not known. The V gene is TRBV6-2 or TRBV6-3, the J gene TRBJ2-1; 11 nucleotides agree with TRBD2. Material for sequencing was PBMCs or a T cell subset sorted from them (not recorded which). The CDR3 here is CASSYLGSGGAEQFF. The CDR3 nucleotides are TGTGCCAGCAGTTACTTGGGTAGCGGGGGGGCCGAGCAGTTCTTC.